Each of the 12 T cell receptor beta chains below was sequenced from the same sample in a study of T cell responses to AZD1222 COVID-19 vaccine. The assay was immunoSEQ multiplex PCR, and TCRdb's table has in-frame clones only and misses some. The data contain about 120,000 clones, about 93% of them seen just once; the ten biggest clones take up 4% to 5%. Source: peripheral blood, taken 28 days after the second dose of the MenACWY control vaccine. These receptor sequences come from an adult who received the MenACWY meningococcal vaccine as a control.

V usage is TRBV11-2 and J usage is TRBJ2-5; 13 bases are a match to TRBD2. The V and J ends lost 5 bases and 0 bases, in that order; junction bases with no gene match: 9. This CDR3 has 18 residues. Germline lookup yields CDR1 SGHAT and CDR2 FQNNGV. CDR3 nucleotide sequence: TGTGCCAGCAGCGCTCTCGCGACTAGCGGGGGGTACCAAGAGACCCAGTACTTC. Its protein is CASSALATSGGYQETQYF.

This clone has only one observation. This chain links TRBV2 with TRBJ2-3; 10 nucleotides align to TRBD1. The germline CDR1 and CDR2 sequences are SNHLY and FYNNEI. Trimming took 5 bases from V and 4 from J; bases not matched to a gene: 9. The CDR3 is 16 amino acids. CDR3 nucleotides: TGTGCCAGCAGTCTCGACAGGGGGCGCAAGCCAGATACGCAGTATTTT. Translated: CASSLDRGRKPDTQYF.

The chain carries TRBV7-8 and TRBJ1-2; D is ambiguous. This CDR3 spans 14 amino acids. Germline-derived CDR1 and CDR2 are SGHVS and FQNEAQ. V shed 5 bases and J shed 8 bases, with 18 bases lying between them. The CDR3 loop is CASSHSIGTEGYTF. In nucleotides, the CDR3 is TGTGCCAGCAGCCACAGTATTGGTACGGAGGGCTACACCTTC.

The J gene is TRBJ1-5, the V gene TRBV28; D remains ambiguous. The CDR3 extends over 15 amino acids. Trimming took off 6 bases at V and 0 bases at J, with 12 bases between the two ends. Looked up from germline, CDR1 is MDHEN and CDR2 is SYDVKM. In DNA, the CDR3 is TGTGCCAGCAGCCCCCGCGAGAATAGCAATCAGCCCCAGCATTTT. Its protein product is CASSPRENSNQPQHF.

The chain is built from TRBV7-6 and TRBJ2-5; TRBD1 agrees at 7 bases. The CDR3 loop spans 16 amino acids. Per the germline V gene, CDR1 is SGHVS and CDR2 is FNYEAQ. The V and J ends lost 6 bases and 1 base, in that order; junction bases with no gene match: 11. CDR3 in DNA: TGTGCCAGCAGACCAACAGGGGCCGACTTCCAAGAGACCCAGTACTTC. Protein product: CASRPTGADFQETQYF.

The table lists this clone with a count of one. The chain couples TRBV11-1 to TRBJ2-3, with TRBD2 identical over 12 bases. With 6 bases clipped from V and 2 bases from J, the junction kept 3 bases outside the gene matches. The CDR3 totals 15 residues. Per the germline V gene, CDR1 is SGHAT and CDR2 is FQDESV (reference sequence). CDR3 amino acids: CASSWTSGVTDTQYF. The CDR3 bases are TGTGCCAGCAGTTGGACTAGCGGGGTCACAGATACGCAGTATTTT. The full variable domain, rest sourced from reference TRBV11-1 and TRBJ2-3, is EAEVAQSPRYKITEKSQAVAFWCDPISGHATLYWYRQILGQGPELLVQFQDESVVDDSQLPKDRFSAERLKGVDSTLKIQPAELGDSAMYLCASSWTSGVTDTQYFGPGTRLTVL.

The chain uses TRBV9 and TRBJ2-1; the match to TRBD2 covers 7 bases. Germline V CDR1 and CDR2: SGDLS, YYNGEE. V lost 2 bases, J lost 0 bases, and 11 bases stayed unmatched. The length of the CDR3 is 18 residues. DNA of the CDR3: TGTGCCAGCAGCGTTTACGGGGGAGGGATCAGCTCCTACAATGAGCAGTTCTTC. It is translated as CASSVYGGGISSYNEQFF.

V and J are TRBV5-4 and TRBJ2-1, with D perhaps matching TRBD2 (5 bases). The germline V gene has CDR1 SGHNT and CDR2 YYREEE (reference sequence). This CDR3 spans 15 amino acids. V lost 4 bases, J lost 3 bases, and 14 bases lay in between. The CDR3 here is CASSHARVLYNEQFF. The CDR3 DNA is TGTGCCAGCAGCCACGCGCGGGTACTCTACAATGAGCAGTTCTTC.

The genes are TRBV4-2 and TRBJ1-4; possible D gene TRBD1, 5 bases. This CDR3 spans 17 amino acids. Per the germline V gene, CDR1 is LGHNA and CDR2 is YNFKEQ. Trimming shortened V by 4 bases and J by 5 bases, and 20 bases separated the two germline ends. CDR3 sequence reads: CASSLWTSDGGNEKLFF. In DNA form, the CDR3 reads TGTGCCAGCAGCCTTTGGACAAGTGATGGAGGCAATGAAAAACTGTTTTTT.

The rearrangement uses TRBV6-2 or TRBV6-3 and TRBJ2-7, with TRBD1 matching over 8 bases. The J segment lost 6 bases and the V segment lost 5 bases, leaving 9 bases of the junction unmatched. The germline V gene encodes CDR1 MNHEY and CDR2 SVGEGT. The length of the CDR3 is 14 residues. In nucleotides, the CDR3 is TGTGCCAGCAGTGTGGGACAGGTGCCGCTCGAGCAGTACTTC. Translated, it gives CASSVGQVPLEQYF.

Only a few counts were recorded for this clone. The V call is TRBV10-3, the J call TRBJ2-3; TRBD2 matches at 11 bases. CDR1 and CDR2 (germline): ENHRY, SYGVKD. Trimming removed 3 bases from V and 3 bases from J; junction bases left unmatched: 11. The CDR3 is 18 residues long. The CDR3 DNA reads TGTGCCATCAGTGATGGGCTAGCGGGGGGACAACTTACAGATACGCAGTATTTT. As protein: CAISDGLAGGQLTDTQYF.

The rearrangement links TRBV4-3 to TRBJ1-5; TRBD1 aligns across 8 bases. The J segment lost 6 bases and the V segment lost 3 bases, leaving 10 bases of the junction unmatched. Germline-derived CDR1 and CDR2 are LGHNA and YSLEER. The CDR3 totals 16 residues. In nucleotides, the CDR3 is TGCGCCAGCAGCCACGGATTGGACAGGGCGGCTCAGCCCCAGCATTTT. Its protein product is CASSHGLDRAAQPQHF.